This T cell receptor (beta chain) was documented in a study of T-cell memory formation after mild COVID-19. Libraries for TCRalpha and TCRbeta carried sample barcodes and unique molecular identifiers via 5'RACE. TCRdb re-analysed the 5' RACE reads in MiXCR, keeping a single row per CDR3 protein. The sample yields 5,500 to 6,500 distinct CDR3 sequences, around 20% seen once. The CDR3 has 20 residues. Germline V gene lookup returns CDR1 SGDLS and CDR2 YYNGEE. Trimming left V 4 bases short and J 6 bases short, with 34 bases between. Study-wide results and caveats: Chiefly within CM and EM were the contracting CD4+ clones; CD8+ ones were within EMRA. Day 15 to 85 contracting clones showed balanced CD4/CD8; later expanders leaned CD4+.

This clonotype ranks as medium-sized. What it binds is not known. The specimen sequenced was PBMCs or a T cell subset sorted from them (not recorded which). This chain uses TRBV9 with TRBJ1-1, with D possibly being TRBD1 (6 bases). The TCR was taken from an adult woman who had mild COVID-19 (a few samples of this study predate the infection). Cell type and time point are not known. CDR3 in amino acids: CASSPRPSPGESPQGPEAFF. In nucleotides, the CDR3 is TGTGCCAGCAGCCCTCGCCCTTCACCAGGGGAATCCCCGCAAGGTCCTGAAGCTTTCTTT.